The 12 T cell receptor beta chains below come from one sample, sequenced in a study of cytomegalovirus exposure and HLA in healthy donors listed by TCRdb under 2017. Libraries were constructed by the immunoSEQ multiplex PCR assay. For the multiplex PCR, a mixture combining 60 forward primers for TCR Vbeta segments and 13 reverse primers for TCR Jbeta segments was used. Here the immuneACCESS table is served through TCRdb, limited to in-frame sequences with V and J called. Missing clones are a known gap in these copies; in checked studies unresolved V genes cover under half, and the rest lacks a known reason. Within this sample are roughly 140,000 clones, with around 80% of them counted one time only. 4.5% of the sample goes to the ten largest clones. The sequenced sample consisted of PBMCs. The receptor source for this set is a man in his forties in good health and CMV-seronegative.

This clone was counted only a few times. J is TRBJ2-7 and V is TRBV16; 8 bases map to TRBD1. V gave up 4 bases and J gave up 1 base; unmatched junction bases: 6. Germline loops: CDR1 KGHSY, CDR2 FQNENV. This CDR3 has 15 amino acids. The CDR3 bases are TGTGCCAGCAGCCGCCCGACAGGGGTATCCTACGAGCAGTACTTC. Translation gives CASSRPTGVSYEQYF.

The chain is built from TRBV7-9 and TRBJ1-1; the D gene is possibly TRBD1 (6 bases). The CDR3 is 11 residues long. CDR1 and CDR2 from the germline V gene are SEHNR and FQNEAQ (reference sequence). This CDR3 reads CGGGGRTEAFF. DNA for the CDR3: TGTGGTGGGGGGGGCCGGACTGAAGCTTTCTTT. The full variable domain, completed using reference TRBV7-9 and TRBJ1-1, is DTGVSQNPRHKITKRGQNVTFRCDPISEHNRLYWYRQTLGQGPEFLTYFQNEAQLEKSRLLSDRFSAERPKGSFSTLEIQRTEQGDSAMYLCGGGGRTEAFFGQGTRLTVV.

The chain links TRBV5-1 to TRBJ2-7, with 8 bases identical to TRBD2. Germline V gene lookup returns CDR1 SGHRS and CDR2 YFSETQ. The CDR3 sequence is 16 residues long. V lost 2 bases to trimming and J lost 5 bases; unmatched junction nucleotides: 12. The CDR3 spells CASSLQPGTSLNEQYF. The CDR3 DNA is TGCGCCAGCAGCTTACAACCCGGGACTAGTCTAAACGAGCAGTACTTC.

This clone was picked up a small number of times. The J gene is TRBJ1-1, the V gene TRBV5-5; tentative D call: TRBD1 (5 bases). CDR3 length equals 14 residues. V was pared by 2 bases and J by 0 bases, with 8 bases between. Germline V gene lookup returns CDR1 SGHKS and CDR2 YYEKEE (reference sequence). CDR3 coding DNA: TGTGCCAGCAGCTTACAGGACATGAACACTGAAGCTTTCTTT. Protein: CASSLQDMNTEAFF.

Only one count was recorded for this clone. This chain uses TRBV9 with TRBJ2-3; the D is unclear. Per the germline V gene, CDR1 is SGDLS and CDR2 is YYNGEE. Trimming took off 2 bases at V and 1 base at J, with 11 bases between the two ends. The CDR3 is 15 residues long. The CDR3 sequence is CASSVLSTGTDTQYF. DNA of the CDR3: TGTGCCAGCAGCGTCTTAAGCACGGGCACAGATACGCAGTATTTT.

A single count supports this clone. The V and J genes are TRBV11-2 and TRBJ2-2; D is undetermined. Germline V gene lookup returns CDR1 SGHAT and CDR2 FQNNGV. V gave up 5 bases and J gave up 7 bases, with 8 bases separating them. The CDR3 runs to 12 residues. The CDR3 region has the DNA TGTGCCAGCAGCCTTAGCATCGGGGAGCTGTTTTTT. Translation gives CASSLSIGELFF.

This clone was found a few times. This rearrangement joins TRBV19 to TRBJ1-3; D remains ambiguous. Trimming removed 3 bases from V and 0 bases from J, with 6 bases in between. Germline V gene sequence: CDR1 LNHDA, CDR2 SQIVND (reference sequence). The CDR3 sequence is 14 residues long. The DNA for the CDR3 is TGTGCCAGTAGTATGCTGAGCTCTGGAAACACCATATATTTT. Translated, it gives CASSMLSSGNTIYF.

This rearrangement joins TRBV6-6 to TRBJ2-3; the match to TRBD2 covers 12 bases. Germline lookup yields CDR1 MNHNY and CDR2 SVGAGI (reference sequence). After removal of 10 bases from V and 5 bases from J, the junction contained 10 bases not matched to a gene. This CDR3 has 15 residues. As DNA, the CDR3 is TGTGCCACCAACAGCCTAGCGGGGGGGGTAGATACGCAGTATTTT. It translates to CATNSLAGGVDTQYF.

CDR3 loop: CASSQDILGAGSYNEQFF. In DNA, the CDR3 is TGTGCCAGCAGCCAAGATATTTTGGGGGCAGGATCCTACAATGAGCAGTTCTTC. V and J are TRBV14 and TRBJ2-1, with D possibly TRBD1 on 6 matching bases. This CDR3 spans 18 amino acids. V was cut by 0 bases and J by 1 base, with 16 bases left in between. From germline, CDR1 is SGHDN and CDR2 FVKESK.

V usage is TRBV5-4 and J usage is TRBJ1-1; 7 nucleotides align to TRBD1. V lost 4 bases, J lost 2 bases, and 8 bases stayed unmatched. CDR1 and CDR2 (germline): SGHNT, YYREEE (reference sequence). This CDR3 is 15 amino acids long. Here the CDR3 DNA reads TGTGCCAGCAGCGCTACCACAGGGGCTAACACTGAAGCTTTCTTT. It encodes CASSATTGANTEAFF.

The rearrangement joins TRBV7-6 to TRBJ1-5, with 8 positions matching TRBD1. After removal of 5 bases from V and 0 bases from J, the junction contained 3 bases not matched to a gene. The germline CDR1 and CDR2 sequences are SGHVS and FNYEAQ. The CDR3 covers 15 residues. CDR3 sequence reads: CASSQGTGSNQPQHF. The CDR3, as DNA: TGTGCCAGCAGCCAAGGGACAGGTAGCAATCAGCCCCAGCATTTT. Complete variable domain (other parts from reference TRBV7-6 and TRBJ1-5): GAGVSQSPRYKVTKRGQDVALRCDPISGHVSLYWYRQALGQGPEFLTYFNYEAQQDKSGLPNDRFSAERPEGSISTLTIQRTEQRDSAMYRCASSQGTGSNQPQHFGDGTRLSIL.

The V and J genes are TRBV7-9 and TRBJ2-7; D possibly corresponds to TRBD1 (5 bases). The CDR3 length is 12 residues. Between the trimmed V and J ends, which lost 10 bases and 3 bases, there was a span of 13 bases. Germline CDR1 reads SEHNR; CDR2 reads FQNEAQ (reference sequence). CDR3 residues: CATRTIGYEQYF. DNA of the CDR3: TGTGCCACCCGGACAATCGGCTACGAGCAGTACTTC. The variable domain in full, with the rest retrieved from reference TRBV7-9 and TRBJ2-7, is DTGVSQNPRHKITKRGQNVTFRCDPISEHNRLYWYRQTLGQGPEFLTYFQNEAQLEKSRLLSDRFSAERPKGSFSTLEIQRTEQGDSAMYLCATRTIGYEQYFGPGTRLTVT.